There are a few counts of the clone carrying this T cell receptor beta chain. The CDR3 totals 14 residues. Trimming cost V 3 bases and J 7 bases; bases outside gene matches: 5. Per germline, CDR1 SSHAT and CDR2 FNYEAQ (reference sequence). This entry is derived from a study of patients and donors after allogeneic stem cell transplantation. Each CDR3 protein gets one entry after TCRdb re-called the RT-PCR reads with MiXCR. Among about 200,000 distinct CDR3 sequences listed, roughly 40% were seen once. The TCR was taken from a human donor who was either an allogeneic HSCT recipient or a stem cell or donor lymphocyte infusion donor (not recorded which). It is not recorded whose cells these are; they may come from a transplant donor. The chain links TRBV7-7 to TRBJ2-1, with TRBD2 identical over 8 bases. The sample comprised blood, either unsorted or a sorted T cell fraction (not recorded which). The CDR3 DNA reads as TGTGCCAGCAGCTTTAGCGGGATAGGAAATGAGCAGTTCTTC. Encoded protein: CASSFSGIGNEQFF.